This T cell receptor (beta chain) is drawn from a study of T cells in Graves' hyperthyroidism and ophthalmopathy (dated by TCRdb to between 2018 and 2021). Regarding the study in general: To identify distinguishing TCR V-J signatures, a discovery cohort of some 100 patients was used, comprising 40 to 45 with Graves' ophthalmopathy and approximately 57 with stable Graves' hyperthyroidism. Prospective prediction of ophthalmopathy was tested in an independent validation cohort of approximately 19 hyperthyroidism patients and some 17 patients who later progressed to ophthalmopathy. The 75 to 100 discovery patients were randomly split 7:3 into training and test sets. Thyroid tissue and blood T-cell repertoires from about six Graves' hyperthyroidism patients were also compared in the study. Following sampling, methimazole starting at 30 mg daily was given to hyperthyroidism patients, and high-dose intravenous methylprednisolone was given to ophthalmopathy patients. The paper reports TCR Vbeta CDR3 sequencing of about 140 peripheral blood samples: 43 ophthalmopathy, 70 to 85 hyperthyroidism and roughly 17 progressor patients.

Patients with uncontrolled infections, other autoimmune diseases, pregnancy or lactation were excluded. Diagnoses were based on clinical symptoms, serum thyroxine and TRAb, thyroid ultrasound and orbital computed tomography. Total RNA was extracted using Trizol reagent, and RNA quality was assessed on an Agilent 2100 Bioanalyzer. On the study overall, not on this receptor specifically: Blood samples also contained most of the expanded thyroid clonotypes (frequency above 0.001), which suggests that blood repertoires may reflect thyroid immune responses. In validation, the model predicted progression to ophthalmopathy a median of around six months before onset, with 65% to 71% sensitivity and roughly 72% specificity. Ophthalmopathy was separated from stable hyperthyroidism by a 13 V-J signature model, with over 85% sensitivity and about 81% specificity obtained in cross-validation and 80%/75% obtained in testing. No statistical method was used to set the sample size in advance, and investigators knew the group allocation.

Amplification of TCR beta CDR3 regions was carried out from RNA transcripts. The TCR CDR3 was subjected to a first round of RT-PCR using the HTBI primer set and the Qiagen OneStep RT-PCR kit. Libraries were constructed in a second round of multiplex PCR, after which size selection and purification were performed. The libraries were sequenced on an Illumina HiSeq2000 using paired-end 100 bp reads. From the authors' description of their analysis: SOAPnuke was used to process the raw data, with reads discarded if the reads contained adapters or uncalled bases, had a mean Phred below 15, or lacked an exact constant-primer or identifier match. COPE v1.2.5 was used to merge high-quality paired reads, and clonotypes were defined as unique nucleotide sequences. MiTCR v1.1 was used to align clonotypes to the IMGT TRBV, TRBD and TRBJ reference segments. Analysis was restricted to V-J combinations with a frequency above 0.0001, which covered about 99% of repertoires. The TCS score was defined as F50 (clonal expansion) divided by E x V (chaos), with BLOSUM62-based TCRdist calculated between CDR3 peptides within each V-J. Welch's t-statistics and random forest reduced 450 to 600 V-J features to roughly 13, which were used in a naive Bayes classifier (R e1071). The Morisita-Horn index was used to measure how similar the thyroid and blood repertoires were. TCRdb reanalyzed the raw reads on its own, using fastp at Q25 for trimming and MiXCR for clone calling, and kept in-frame beta chains. Rows merge per CDR3 protein into single entries with the most common DNA and genes. The V and J calls and clone size come from TCRdb's table, not from the authors' own analysis. The sample has around 660,000 distinct CDR3 sequences on record, about 45% of them singletons. Together, the top ten hold about 7.2% of the sample.

About this clonotype: This receptor's antigen is unknown. No much larger clonotype is one base removed from it; base qualities were not supplied.

The TCR sequence derives from an adult man with Graves' disease, either hyperthyroidism or ophthalmopathy (not recorded which). Sequenced: peripheral blood or thyroid tissue (not recorded which).

This receptor has the CDR3 CASSLRGGRDYNSPLHF. The nucleotides are TGTGCCAGCAGTTTGCGAGGGGGGAGAGACTATAATTCACCCCTCCACTTT. The rearrangement joined TRBV2 to TRBJ1-6; the D gene is perhaps TRBD1, from 6 matching bases. The V end loses 5 bases and the J end loses 3 bases, and a stretch of 17 bases separates them. Reading from cysteine to phenylalanine, the CDR3 counts 17 amino acids. The only DNA kept is the CDR3, 51 bases in frame from the first base. CDR1 SNHLY and CDR2 FYNNEI are derived from the germline V gene.